What follows are 30 T cell receptor beta chains derived from one specimen sequenced in a study of beta chain features in type 1 diabetes. Expressed TCRB transcripts were sequenced, since all the RNA that had been isolated was reverse transcribed. Profiled with immunoSEQ multiplex PCR; TCRdb holds only in-frame clones, not every one. The table has fewer than 350,000 clones, 8% seen once; the top ten hold roughly 1%. The sample taken for sequencing was central memory CD4+ T cells from blood. These receptors originate from a young woman in good health.

This clone has a handful of counts. The gene calls are TRBV7-2 and TRBJ1-6, with D possibly being TRBD1 (5 bases). The V gene lost 3 bases and the J gene lost 9 bases, with 12 bases spanning the gap. The germline V gene has CDR1 SGHTA and CDR2 FQGNSA. The CDR3 totals 14 residues. The chain's CDR3 is CASSFGTRGSPLHF. The CDR3 DNA sequence: TGTGCCAGCAGCTTCGGGACTCGGGGTTCACCCCTCCACTTT.

The chain has TRBV7-2 and TRBJ2-1; a possible D gene is TRBD2 (5 bases). Germline values: CDR1 SGHTA, CDR2 FQGNSA. The CDR3 has 11 residues. The V end lost 5 bases, the J end lost 7 bases, and 6 bases lay between the germline ends. CDR3 in DNA: TGTGCCAGCAGCCGAGGGAATGAGCAGTTCTTC. As protein: CASSRGNEQFF.

The chain recombines TRBV11-3 with TRBJ1-1, with D hard to call. The CDR3 is 12 residues long. Per germline, CDR1 SGHNT and CDR2 YENEEA. Trimming shortened V by 6 bases and J by 5 bases, and 10 bases separated the two germline ends. The CDR3 nucleotides read TGTGCCAGCAGAGCACCGGGGACTGAAGCTTTCTTT. Translated, it gives CASRAPGTEAFF.

This clone has just a few counts. The chain links TRBV7-2 to TRBJ2-5; 8 positions match TRBD2. Germline V gives CDR1 SGHTA, CDR2 FQGNSA. The CDR3 is 13 amino acids. J gave up 4 bases and V 3 bases, and 1 base lay outside the gene matches. CDR3 residues: CASSFGLAETQYF. The CDR3 coding sequence is TGTGCCAGCAGCTTCGGACTAGCAGAGACCCAGTACTTC.

This clone was observed a handful of times. The chain has TRBV28 and TRBJ1-4, with D possibly TRBD1 on 5 matching bases. CDR3 length equals 16 residues. The V end lost 3 bases, the J end lost 2 bases, and 13 bases lay between the germline ends. Germline V gene sequence: CDR1 MDHEN, CDR2 SYDVKM. The CDR3 bases are TGTGCCAGCAGTTTGTGGGGGATGTCGACTAATGAAAAACTGTTTTTT. Protein sequence: CASSLWGMSTNEKLFF.

This clone was seen only a few times. The rearrangement joins TRBV14 to TRBJ1-3; unclear D gene. Looked up from germline, CDR1 is SGHDN and CDR2 is FVKESK. Trimming cost V 2 bases and J 2 bases, with 4 bases left between them. This CDR3 spans 13 amino acids. CDR3 nucleotides: TGTGCCAGCAGCCAAAGAGCTGGAAACACCATATATTTT. Translation gives CASSQRAGNTIYF.

The sample holds a few counts of this clone. This sequence joins TRBV19 and TRBJ2-7; 8 bases map to TRBD1. The V gene end was trimmed by 5 bases and the J gene end by 3 bases; junction bases not matched to a gene: 12. The CDR3 is 16 residues long. Per germline, CDR1 LNHDA and CDR2 SQIVND (reference sequence). CDR3 nucleotides: TGTGCCAGTAGTCAACGTGCGGGACAGGCGGGCTACGAGCAGTACTTC. Translated: CASSQRAGQAGYEQYF.

The chain couples TRBV9 to TRBJ1-1; D remains unclear. The V end was cut by 3 bases, the J end by 4 bases, with 22 bases between. This CDR3 comprises 17 residues. The germline gives CDR1 SGDLS, CDR2 YYNGEE. In nucleotides, the CDR3 is TGTGCCAGCAGCGCGCAGACCCGGGCGCTTCGTGGCACTGAAGCTTTCTTT. Translating gives CASSAQTRALRGTEAFF.

This clone was seen a handful of times. The chain uses TRBV9 and TRBJ2-3; no definite D call. This CDR3 is 13 amino acids long. The germline V and J ends were trimmed by 2 bases and 4 bases, with 8 bases remaining between them. Germline V gene lookup returns CDR1 SGDLS and CDR2 YYNGEE. CDR3 residues: CASSVVVSDTQYF. The CDR3, as DNA: TGTGCCAGCAGCGTGGTAGTCTCAGATACGCAGTATTTT.

V is TRBV25-1 and J is TRBJ2-3; 7 positions match TRBD1. Germline CDR1 and CDR2: MGHDK and SYGVNS. This CDR3 spans 17 amino acids. V lost 3 bases, J lost 1 base, and 10 bases stayed unmatched. CDR3 coding DNA: TGTGCCAGCAGTGAGCTACTACCAGGGGGTGGCACAGATACGCAGTATTTT. Protein sequence: CASSELLPGGGTDTQYF.

This clone was found a few times. V usage is TRBV12-5 and J usage is TRBJ2-5, with 7 bases aligning to TRBD1. The CDR3 extends over 15 amino acids. Germline loops: CDR1 LGHNT, CDR2 FRNRAP. Trimming removed 1 base from V and 5 bases from J; junction bases left unmatched: 7. In DNA form, the CDR3 reads TGTGCTAGTGGTTTGGGGGACAGTTCGTTCGAGACCCAGTACTTC. Translated: CASGLGDSSFETQYF.

The V call is TRBV9, the J call TRBJ1-3, with D uncertain. The CDR3 has 15 amino acids. Trimming cost V 4 bases and J 0 bases, with 11 bases left between them. Per germline, CDR1 SGDLS and CDR2 YYNGEE. The CDR3 DNA follows: TGTGCCAGCAGCTCCCGGCCGAGCTCTGGAAACACCATATATTTT. Its protein is CASSSRPSSGNTIYF.

At least ten counts were recorded for this clone. V and J are TRBV19 and TRBJ2-4; no reliable D call. The length of the CDR3 is 14 residues. CDR1 and CDR2 (germline): LNHDA, SQIVND (reference sequence). Trimming took 6 bases from V and 5 from J, leaving 14 bases between them. The CDR3 region is CASREGFEENIQYF. For the CDR3, the DNA is TGTGCCAGTAGGGAAGGGTTTGAGGAAAACATTCAGTACTTC.

This clone was counted only a few times. The J gene is TRBJ1-1, the V gene TRBV6-6, with no clear D. CDR3 length: 13 residues. V was trimmed by 4 bases and J by 1 base, leaving 7 bases between them. Germline assignment: CDR1 MNHNY and CDR2 SVGAGI (reference sequence). CDR3 sequence reads: CASSSFSNTEAFF. The CDR3 DNA follows: TGTGCCAGCAGTTCCTTCTCGAACACTGAAGCTTTCTTT.

The sample holds a few counts of this clone. V usage is TRBV9 and J usage is TRBJ2-1; D is possibly TRBD2 (5 bases). Trimming took 3 bases from V and 2 from J, leaving 12 bases between them. The CDR3 runs 15 residues. Germline-derived CDR1 and CDR2 are SGDLS and YYNGEE. This chain's CDR3 is CASSGGEGAYNEQFF. The CDR3 DNA is TGTGCCAGCAGCGGTGGAGAGGGAGCCTACAATGAGCAGTTCTTC.

This clone was seen a few times. The CDR3 here is CSARTNYGYTF. Written as DNA, the CDR3 is TGCAGTGCTAGAACTAACTATGGCTACACCTTC. The chain links TRBV20-1 to TRBJ1-2; no clear D gene. Germline lookup yields CDR1 DFQATT and CDR2 SNEGSKA (reference sequence). This CDR3 is built from 11 residues. The V end was cut by 2 bases, the J end by 0 bases, with 1 base between.

The chain couples TRBV5-4 to TRBJ1-2; D gene ambiguous. Trimming shortened V by 4 bases and J by 1 base, and 14 bases separated the two germline ends. CDR1 is SGHNT and CDR2 is YYREEE in the germline V gene (reference sequence). CDR3 length: 15 amino acids. CDR3 protein: CASSQQTAVNYGYTF. DNA for the CDR3: TGTGCCAGCAGCCAGCAGACGGCGGTTAACTATGGCTACACCTTC. Supplemented by reference TRBV5-4 and TRBJ1-2, the full variable domain reads ETGVTQSPTHLIKTRGQQVTLRCSSQSGHNTVSWYQQALGQGPQFIFQYYREEENGRGNFPPRFSGLQFPNYSSELNVNALELDDSALYLCASSQQTAVNYGYTFGSGTRLTVV.

The chain joins TRBV19 to TRBJ1-2; perhaps TRBD1 as D (5 bases). The CDR3 covers 14 residues. From germline, CDR1 is LNHDA and CDR2 SQIVND (reference sequence). The ends were cut back, 3 bases at V and 3 bases at J, with 11 bases in the middle. The CDR3 nucleotides are TGTGCCAGTAGTATCTCCGCAGGGCACTATGGCTACACCTTC. It translates to CASSISAGHYGYTF.

V usage is TRBV7-9 and J usage is TRBJ2-1; D possibly corresponds to TRBD2 (5 bases). The V gene lost 5 bases and the J gene lost 0 bases, with 17 bases spanning the gap. CDR1 SEHNR and CDR2 FQNEAQ come from the germline V gene (reference sequence). CDR3 size: 17 residues. CDR3 DNA: TGTGCCAGCAGCGCACCTCGGGGAGTGAGCTCCTACAATGAGCAGTTCTTC. Its protein is CASSAPRGVSSYNEQFF.

This clone occurred a few times. This chain joins TRBV30 and TRBJ2-5, with 7 nucleotides matching TRBD2. The CDR3 contains 14 residues. Germline CDR1 is GTSNPN and CDR2 is SVGIG (reference sequence). J was trimmed by 1 base and V by 4 bases; bases with no gene match: 6. CDR3 DNA: TGTGCCTGGACGGGAGGACTGCCCCAAGAGACCCAGTACTTC. Translation: CAWTGGLPQETQYF.

The genes are TRBV5-1 and TRBJ2-3, with D uncertain. Between the trimmed V and J ends, which lost 3 bases and 2 bases, there was a span of 7 bases. CDR1 SGHRS and CDR2 YFSETQ come from the germline V gene. This CDR3 contains 13 residues. CDR3 amino acids: CASSSQDTDTQYF. The CDR3, as DNA: TGCGCCAGCAGCTCCCAGGACACAGATACGCAGTATTTT.

In its sample, this clone was seen a few times. This chain joins TRBV5-6 and TRBJ2-7; TRBD1 matches 8 bases. The V and J ends lost 0 bases and 6 bases, in that order; junction bases with no gene match: 20. This CDR3 contains 19 residues. Germline V gives CDR1 SGHDT, CDR2 YYEEEE. CDR3 loop: CASSLATRTGTGLSGEQYF. Here the CDR3 DNA reads TGTGCCAGCAGCTTGGCCACGCGCACCGGGACAGGCCTTTCGGGCGAGCAGTACTTC. The variable domain in full, with the rest retrieved from reference TRBV5-6 and TRBJ2-7, is DAGVTQSPTHLIKTRGQQVTLRCSPKSGHDTVSWYQQALGQGPQFIFQYYEEEERQRGNFPDRFSGHQFPNYSSELNVNALLLGDSALYLCASSLATRTGTGLSGEQYFGPGTRLTVT.

The J gene is TRBJ2-1, the V gene TRBV11-2, with 11 bases lining up with TRBD2. Germline values: CDR1 SGHAT, CDR2 FQNNGV. This CDR3 has 16 amino acids. Trimming at V came to 5 bases and at J to 6 bases, leaving 9 bases not matched to a gene. CDR3 loop: CASSLQTSGSLNEQFF. For the CDR3, the DNA is TGTGCCAGCAGCCTACAAACTAGCGGGAGCCTCAATGAGCAGTTCTTC.

The J gene is TRBJ1-3, the V gene TRBV9, with D perhaps matching TRBD1 (6 bases). The CDR3 has 15 amino acids. Trimming stripped 4 bases from V and 3 bases from J, with 14 bases between. Germline V CDR1 and CDR2: SGDLS, YYNGEE. The chain's CDR3 is CASSPRGGRGNTIYF. CDR3 DNA sequence: TGTGCCAGCAGCCCAAGAGGGGGTCGTGGAAACACCATATATTTT. Supplemented by reference TRBV9 and TRBJ1-3, the full variable domain reads DSGVTQTPKHLITATGQRVTLRCSPRSGDLSVYWYQQSLDQGLQFLIQYYNGEERAKGNILERFSAQQFPDLHSELNLSSLELGDSALYFCASSPRGGRGNTIYFGEGSWLTVV.

This clone occurred a few times. A much larger clone lies a single base off, so this may be a read error. This chain connects TRBV2 to TRBJ2-3; no clear D. The CDR3 extends over 11 amino acids. The germline V gene encodes CDR1 SNHLY and CDR2 FYNNEI. V was trimmed by 6 bases and J by 2 bases, leaving 3 bases between them. CDR3 sequence reads: CASRYTDTQYF. The CDR3 DNA follows: TGTGCCAGCAGATACACAGATACGCAGTATTTT.

This clone was picked up many times. The CDR3 sequence: CASSQETPGGGYYGYTF. CDR3 in DNA: TGCGCCAGCAGCCAAGAAACCCCAGGGGGCGGGTACTATGGCTACACCTTC. The chain recombines TRBV4-3 with TRBJ1-2; 8 bases are a match to TRBD1. Germline trimming cut 0 bases from V and 3 bases from J; bases unmatched to any gene: 9. CDR3 length equals 17 residues. Germline loops: CDR1 LGHNA, CDR2 YSLEER.

The rearrangement joins TRBV7-2 to TRBJ1-5, with D tentatively TRBD1 (5 bases). The germline V gene encodes CDR1 SGHTA and CDR2 FQGNSA. Trimming removed 3 bases at V and 1 base at J, with 10 bases between. CDR3 length equals 15 residues. DNA for the CDR3: TGTGCCAGCAGCTTCGGGCAGGGAAGCAATCAGCCCCAGCATTTT. Its translation: CASSFGQGSNQPQHF.

V is TRBV7-2 and J is TRBJ2-5; D remains ambiguous. The V gene lost 5 bases and the J gene lost 9 bases, with 10 bases spanning the gap. This CDR3 contains 11 residues. Germline CDR1 reads SGHTA; CDR2 reads FQGNSA. This CDR3 reads CASSQVGSQYF. The CDR3 DNA follows: TGTGCCAGCAGCCAGGTCGGGTCCCAGTACTTC.

This clone showed up just a few times. The rearrangement uses TRBV7-2 and TRBJ2-5; 7 nucleotides match TRBD1. CDR1 and CDR2 (germline): SGHTA, FQGNSA. The V segment lost 5 bases and the J segment 5 bases; nucleotides outside the gene matches: 11. CDR3 length: 15 residues. The CDR3 DNA reads TGTGCCAGCAGCCGCTGGACAGGCTTGGATGAGACCCAGTACTTC. This codes for CASSRWTGLDETQYF.

This chain links TRBV6-6 with TRBJ2-7, with 9 bases fitting TRBD2. V lost 10 bases to trimming and J lost 4 bases; unmatched junction nucleotides: 8. Germline CDR1 MNHNY, CDR2 SVGAGI (reference sequence). The CDR3 loop spans 13 amino acids. This chain's CDR3 is CATREGGRYEQYF. The CDR3 coding sequence is TGTGCCACGCGGGAGGGCGGTAGGTACGAGCAGTACTTC.